What follows is one T cell receptor beta chain and its context. No antigen is known for it. This specimen belongs to a study of T cell responses to AZD1222 COVID-19 vaccine. Recipients boosted at about 4 weeks or about 12 weeks are pooled. Sequenced by immunoSEQ multiplex PCR; TCRdb stores in-frame clones only, minus some. The sample includes roughly 150,000 clones, around 91% of them seen just once. The study, taken as a whole, reports: Recipients of AZD1222 seropositive at baseline numbered only 6 or 7. CD4 TCRs associated with vaccination spanned spike, dominating at 160-218 and 743-854.

Sequenced material: peripheral blood, taken 28 days after the second AZD1222 dose. The sequence derives from an adult who received the AZD1222 COVID-19 vaccine.

The CDR3 DNA follows: TGTGCCTGGAAGGGGGGTGGTAATTCACCCCTCCACTTT. This translates into CAWKGGGNSPLHF. This chain uses TRBV30 with TRBJ1-6, with TRBD1 as a possible D gene (6 bases). Germline V CDR1 and CDR2: GTSNPN, SVGIG (reference sequence). The germline V and J ends were trimmed by 4 bases and 6 bases, with 10 bases remaining between them. CDR3 size: 13 residues.